This entry is about one T cell receptor beta chain. This clone showed up just once. Which antigen it targets is not known. No qualities accompany the bases; no much larger clone lies one base away. CDR1 SNHLY and CDR2 FYNNEI are derived from the germline V gene. For this chain, trimming is 4 bases at the V end and 3 bases at the J end, and the number of junction bases without a gene match is 5. The CDR3 measures 14 amino acids from cysteine to phenylalanine. Left in the record is the CDR3 DNA by itself, 42 bases read in frame from the first base. This sample is drawn from a study of blood T cell repertoires in COVID-19 (TCRdb year 2020). Background on the whole study: Collaborator samples came from the United States, Italy and Spain and covered acute and convalescent phases of COVID-19. The material from the prospective study consisted of cDNA or gDNA derived from T cells, B-cell-depleted T cells, or PBMCs. The dataset comprised deeply sampled blood TCRbeta repertoires from subjects exposed to, actively infected with, or recovered from COVID-19. The repertoires were released in a freely available public database intended as a resource for research on the immune response to SARS-CoV-2. The samples were drawn from two sources: the first 160 participants of the ongoing ImmuneRACE study, and some 1,300 subjects contributed by 6 global collaborators. Nearly every sample came with metadata listing a de-identified subject ID, COVID-19 status, age in years and sex. HLA class I and class II types, where available, came from metadata supplied by the sample provider rather than from assay-based typing. The study at large found these results: The quantity of clinical and demographic metadata differed by source and by participant and was supplied without curation.

TCRbeta CDR3 regions were amplified from genomic DNA using the immunoSEQ Assay, a bias-controlled multiplex PCR. In the original analysis: The number of nucleated cells in each sample was estimated from the amplification of reference gene primers within the assay. To quantify the absolute abundance of each unique TCRbeta CDR3 rearrangement, sequence reads were collapsed and filtered. Productive Simpson clonality was computed per sample as the square root of Simpson's diversity index over productive rearrangements. What TCRdb holds here is the immuneACCESS table cut down to in-frame rearrangements. Part of the clones is not present; checked against another copy, under half of the missing clones reflect an unresolved V gene, and the others are unexplained. The D gene and trimming were derived from the DNA, and the V and J assignments and clone size from that table. This sample is represented by 250,000 to 300,000 clones; approximately 91% of them were singletons. Of the sample, approximately 1% is held by the ten largest clones.

Participants in the prospective study were enrolled through a virtual design, were aged roughly 18 to 100 years, and lived in 24 United States geographic areas. In the prospective study, cohorts were assigned on the basis of participant-reported clinical history obtained from a screening survey and a study questionnaire. For ImmuneRACE Cohort 3, a participant was defined as recovered based on two consecutive negative NP/OP PCR tests, clearance by a healthcare professional, or resolution of symptoms. In the prospective study, mobile phlebotomists collected whole blood, serum and a nasopharyngeal or oropharyngeal swab from each participant. Additional blood draws and questionnaires over an approximately two-month period could optionally be provided by prospective study participants. Before DNA extraction, blood samples from the prospective study were shipped at room temperature or frozen.

The sequence was collected from a woman in her twenties or thirties who had recovered from COVID-19. This chain is built from TRBV2 and TRBJ1-1; 7 middle bases align to TRBD1. The sequencing sample was made of PBMCs or T cells enriched from blood (not recorded which). The CDR3 reads CASSVYRGYTEAFF. The sequence in DNA is TGTGCCAGCAGTGTCTACAGGGGCTACACTGAAGCTTTCTTT. Supplemented by the reference TRBV2 and TRBJ1-1 proteins around the CDR3, the complete variable domain is EPEVTQTPSHQVTQMGQEVILRCVPISNHLYFYWYRQILGQKVEFLVSFYNNEISEKSEIFDDQFSVERPDGSNFTLKIRSTKLEDSAMYFCASSVYRGYTEAFFGQGTRLTVV.